This T cell receptor beta chain was sequenced during a study of early T cells in non-severe SARS-CoV-2 infection. The V end lost 4 bases, the J end lost 0 bases, and 9 bases lay between the germline ends. The CDR3 has 14 amino acids. CDR1 is SGHNT and CDR2 is YYREEE in the germline V gene (reference sequence). TCRdb reprocessed the 5' RACE reads with MiXCR, giving one entry per CDR3 protein. The table lists roughly 76,000 distinct CDR3 sequences, 12% of them singletons. The sequenced sample was whole blood. This rearrangement joins TRBV5-4 to TRBJ2-3; D gene unclear. The source of this sequence is an adult who was a healthcare worker with PCR-confirmed SARS-CoV-2 infection or an uninfected control (not recorded which). The CDR3 DNA sequence: TGTGCCAGCAGCACGGGCCTGAGCACAGATACGCAGTATTTT. Protein: CASSTGLSTDTQYF. The whole variable domain, filled in from reference TRBV5-4 and TRBJ2-3, reads ETGVTQSPTHLIKTRGQQVTLRCSSQSGHNTVSWYQQALGQGPQFIFQYYREEENGRGNFPPRFSGLQFPNYSSELNVNALELDDSALYLCASSTGLSTDTQYFGPGTRLTVL.